These T cell receptor beta chains were read from a single sample in a study of blood T cell repertoires in COVID-19. Produced via immunoSEQ multiplex PCR; TCRdb's table is partial and in-frame only. Of around 150,000 clones in the sample, more than 75% were seen once. The sequencing sample was made of peripheral blood. These TCRs come from a man between 60 and 75 years old with acute or convalescent COVID-19. The CDR3 runs from the conserved cysteine through the conserved F or W. Fields, in order: J gene, V gene, clone size, D gene, CDR3 protein, CDR3 DNA. A D gene is named only where the DNA matches it firmly. Clone size, where shown, is once, few, many, or a class for clones that have expanded.

j_gene: TRBJ2-2; v_gene: TRBV15; abundance: .; d_gene: TRBD2; CDR3aa: CATSRDWHSGGTRTGELFF; CDR3nt: TGTGCCACCAGCAGAGATTGGCACAGCGGGGGAACAAGGACCGGGGAGCTGTTTTTT
j_gene: TRBJ2-7; v_gene: TRBV9; abundance: .; d_gene: .; CDR3aa: CASSVFPGSPPNF; CDR3nt: TGTGCCAGCAGCGTATTCCCGGGGTCACCCCCAAACTTC
j_gene: TRBJ2-7; v_gene: TRBV5-1; abundance: .; d_gene: TRBD2; CDR3aa: CASSSGLAGVHEQYF; CDR3nt: TGCGCCAGCAGCTCCGGACTAGCGGGAGTACACGAGCAGTACTTC
j_gene: TRBJ1-2; v_gene: TRBV29-1; abundance: .; d_gene: .; CDR3aa: CSVETGEYGYTF; CDR3nt: TGCAGCGTTGAAACAGGCGAGTATGGCTACACCTTC
j_gene: TRBJ1-1; v_gene: TRBV11-3; abundance: .; d_gene: .; CDR3aa: CASSLDGGTGTEAFF; CDR3nt: TGTGCCAGCAGCTTAGATGGCGGGACTGGCACTGAAGCTTTCTTT
j_gene: TRBJ2-3; v_gene: TRBV7-2; abundance: .; d_gene: .; CDR3aa: CASSLSWAYTDTQYF; CDR3nt: TGTGCCAGCAGCTTATCGTGGGCCTACACAGATACGCAGTATTTT
j_gene: TRBJ2-7; v_gene: TRBV5-1; abundance: .; d_gene: .; CDR3aa: CASSFRGTSYEQYF; CDR3nt: TGCGCCAGCAGCTTTCGGGGGACTTCCTACGAGCAGTACTTC
j_gene: TRBJ2-1; v_gene: TRBV29-1; abundance: .; d_gene: .; CDR3aa: CSVAWGGDYNEQFF; CDR3nt: TGCAGCGTCGCCTGGGGCGGGGACTACAATGAGCAGTTCTTC
j_gene: TRBJ2-7; v_gene: TRBV28; abundance: .; d_gene: TRBD1; CDR3aa: CASSAPTGAHEQYF; CDR3nt: TGTGCCAGCAGTGCCCCCACAGGGGCCCACGAGCAGTACTTC
j_gene: TRBJ2-5; v_gene: TRBV7-3; abundance: few; d_gene: .; CDR3aa: CASSAQGETQYF; CDR3nt: TGTGCCAGCAGCGCCCAGGGGGAGACCCAGTACTTC
j_gene: TRBJ2-2; v_gene: TRBV7-7; abundance: .; d_gene: .; CDR3aa: CASSLGSWAPNTGELFF; CDR3nt: TGTGCTAGCAGCTTAGGATCGTGGGCGCCCAACACCGGGGAGCTGTTTTTT
j_gene: TRBJ2-3; v_gene: TRBV19; abundance: few; d_gene: TRBD1; CDR3aa: CASTDGTGSDTQYF; CDR3nt: TGTGCCAGTACCGATGGGACAGGATCAGATACGCAGTATTTT
j_gene: TRBJ1-3; v_gene: TRBV28; abundance: .; d_gene: TRBD1; CDR3aa: CASSSGGSGNTIYF; CDR3nt: TGTGCCAGCAGCTCAGGGGGCTCTGGAAACACCATATATTTT
j_gene: TRBJ2-3; v_gene: TRBV10-1; abundance: .; d_gene: TRBD2; CDR3aa: CASSVAGNTDTQYF; CDR3nt: TGCGCCAGCAGTGTAGCGGGAAACACAGATACGCAGTATTTT
j_gene: TRBJ2-3; v_gene: TRBV4-1; abundance: once; d_gene: TRBD2; CDR3aa: CASSPLTSGITDTQYF; CDR3nt: TGCGCCAGCAGCCCATTGACTAGCGGGATCACAGATACGCAGTATTTT
j_gene: TRBJ2-1; v_gene: TRBV6-6; abundance: once; d_gene: .; CDR3aa: CASSSRWNEQFF; CDR3nt: TGTGCCAGCAGTTCGAGGTGGAATGAGCAGTTCTTC
j_gene: TRBJ1-2; v_gene: TRBV6-6; abundance: .; d_gene: TRBD1; CDR3aa: CASSSGQGRGYTF; CDR3nt: TGTGCCAGCAGCTCTGGACAGGGACGTGGCTACACCTTC
j_gene: TRBJ2-1; v_gene: TRBV25-1; abundance: once; d_gene: .; CDR3aa: CASSEPRISYNEQFF; CDR3nt: TGTGCCAGCAGTGAACCCAGGATCTCCTACAATGAGCAGTTCTTC
j_gene: TRBJ1-2; v_gene: TRBV4-2; abundance: .; d_gene: .; CDR3aa: CASSQETGPTSRIYGYTF; CDR3nt: TGTGCCAGCAGCCAAGAGACAGGACCCACTAGTCGAATTTATGGCTACACCTTC
j_gene: TRBJ2-1; v_gene: TRBV7-8; abundance: .; d_gene: TRBD1; CDR3aa: CASFETGGSYNEQFF; CDR3nt: TGTGCCAGTTTCGAAACAGGGGGAAGTTACAATGAGCAGTTCTTC
j_gene: TRBJ2-2; v_gene: TRBV4-1; abundance: .; d_gene: .; CDR3aa: CASSQDGFSDPGELFF; CDR3nt: TGCGCCAGCAGCCAAGATGGCTTCAGCGATCCCGGGGAGCTGTTTTTT
j_gene: TRBJ2-7; v_gene: TRBV7-6; abundance: once; d_gene: TRBD2; CDR3aa: CASSSKSVLAGTFQAYEQYF; CDR3nt: TGTGCCAGCAGCTCCAAATCCGTGCTAGCGGGAACATTCCAGGCCTACGAGCAGTACTTC
j_gene: TRBJ2-5; v_gene: TRBV7-9; abundance: once; d_gene: TRBD2; CDR3aa: CASSLGRGGRRIETQYF; CDR3nt: TGTGCCAGCAGCTTAGGGAGAGGCGGGAGACGGATAGAGACCCAGTACTTC
j_gene: TRBJ2-1; v_gene: TRBV24-1; abundance: .; d_gene: TRBD1; CDR3aa: CATSPGQGGNEQFF; CDR3nt: TGTGCCACCAGTCCGGGACAGGGCGGCAATGAGCAGTTCTTC
j_gene: TRBJ1-2; v_gene: TRBV7-7; abundance: .; d_gene: TRBD1; CDR3aa: CASSPPGQGKGYTF; CDR3nt: TGTGCCAGCAGCCCCCCGGGACAGGGGAAGGGCTACACCTTC
j_gene: TRBJ1-1; v_gene: TRBV28; abundance: .; d_gene: TRBD1; CDR3aa: CASSLADRATEAFF; CDR3nt: TGTGCCAGCAGTTTGGCGGACAGGGCCACTGAAGCTTTCTTT
j_gene: TRBJ1-5; v_gene: TRBV15; abundance: .; d_gene: TRBD1; CDR3aa: CATSRVFGTDSNQPQHF; CDR3nt: TGTGCCACCAGCAGAGTATTCGGGACAGATAGCAATCAGCCCCAGCATTTT
j_gene: TRBJ2-3; v_gene: TRBV30; abundance: .; d_gene: .; CDR3aa: CAWSRGSTDTQYF; CDR3nt: TGTGCCTGGAGCCGCGGCAGCACAGATACGCAGTATTTT
j_gene: TRBJ2-1; v_gene: TRBV3-1/TRBV3-2; abundance: .; d_gene: .; CDR3aa: CASSQEGAGPYNEQFF; CDR3nt: TGTGCCAGCAGCCAGGAAGGGGCTGGGCCCTACAATGAGCAGTTCTTC
j_gene: TRBJ1-1; v_gene: TRBV27; abundance: .; d_gene: TRBD1; CDR3aa: CASSFLGQRAFF; CDR3nt: TGTGCCAGCAGTTTCTTGGGACAGAGGGCTTTCTTT
j_gene: TRBJ1-2; v_gene: TRBV15; abundance: .; d_gene: .; CDR3aa: CATSRDFWEIEYGYTF; CDR3nt: TGTGCCACCAGCAGAGATTTTTGGGAGATAGAGTATGGCTACACCTTC
j_gene: TRBJ2-2; v_gene: TRBV7-9; abundance: once; d_gene: TRBD1; CDR3aa: CASSRARDRVLGELFF; CDR3nt: TGTGCCAGCAGCAGGGCCCGGGACAGGGTGCTTGGGGAGCTGTTTTTT
j_gene: TRBJ2-5; v_gene: TRBV28; abundance: .; d_gene: TRBD1; CDR3aa: CASSLGGGGTGGGETQYF; CDR3nt: TGTGCCAGCAGTTTAGGGGGTGGCGGGACAGGGGGCGGCGAGACCCAGTACTTC
j_gene: TRBJ2-7; v_gene: TRBV5-1; abundance: .; d_gene: TRBD2; CDR3aa: CASSSGLAGDHEQYF; CDR3nt: TGCGCCAGCAGCTCGGGACTAGCGGGAGACCACGAGCAGTACTTC
j_gene: TRBJ2-5; v_gene: TRBV18; abundance: .; d_gene: TRBD1; CDR3aa: CASSPGQGVGETQYF; CDR3nt: TGTGCCAGCTCACCTGGACAGGGTGTGGGAGAGACCCAGTACTTC
j_gene: TRBJ2-3; v_gene: TRBV7-2; abundance: once; d_gene: .; CDR3aa: CASSLEWGATDTQYF; CDR3nt: TGTGCCAGCAGCTTAGAGTGGGGAGCCACAGATACGCAGTATTTT
j_gene: TRBJ2-1; v_gene: TRBV7-9; abundance: .; d_gene: TRBD2; CDR3aa: CASSSPGTSVINEQFF; CDR3nt: TGTGCCAGCAGCTCCCCCGGGACTAGCGTTATTAATGAGCAGTTCTTC
j_gene: TRBJ2-2; v_gene: TRBV27; abundance: .; d_gene: TRBD2; CDR3aa: CASSPVGGRGFGELFF; CDR3nt: TGTGCCAGCAGCCCGGTTGGCGGGAGGGGCTTCGGGGAGCTGTTTTTT
j_gene: TRBJ1-2; v_gene: TRBV19; abundance: .; d_gene: .; CDR3aa: CASSIGPGQTYGYTF; CDR3nt: TGTGCCAGTAGTATAGGTCCCGGACAGACCTATGGCTACACCTTC
j_gene: TRBJ2-6; v_gene: TRBV10-3; abundance: .; d_gene: TRBD2; CDR3aa: CAISGASGWAGANVLTF; CDR3nt: TGTGCCATCAGTGGCGCTAGCGGGTGGGCTGGGGCCAACGTCCTGACTTTC
j_gene: TRBJ2-2; v_gene: TRBV5-1; abundance: .; d_gene: TRBD1; CDR3aa: CASSLRQGVGELFF; CDR3nt: TGCGCCAGCAGCTTACGACAGGGAGTCGGGGAGCTGTTTTTT
j_gene: TRBJ2-7; v_gene: TRBV2; abundance: few; d_gene: .; CDR3aa: CATSTQRGLYEQYF; CDR3nt: TGTGCCACCTCAACACAGAGGGGGTTATACGAGCAGTACTTC
j_gene: TRBJ1-5; v_gene: TRBV19; abundance: .; d_gene: .; CDR3aa: CASSRQGNQPQHF; CDR3nt: TGTGCCAGTAGTAGACAGGGCAATCAGCCCCAGCATTTT
j_gene: TRBJ2-1; v_gene: TRBV30; abundance: once; d_gene: TRBD2; CDR3aa: CAWSEAGGHDEQFF; CDR3nt: TGTGCCTGGAGTGAAGCGGGAGGGCATGATGAGCAGTTCTTC
j_gene: TRBJ2-7; v_gene: TRBV7-8; abundance: many; d_gene: .; CDR3aa: CASSFGRTPVYEQYF; CDR3nt: TGTGCCAGCAGCTTTGGCCGGACACCGGTCTACGAGCAGTACTTC
j_gene: TRBJ2-7; v_gene: TRBV19; abundance: once; d_gene: .; CDR3aa: CASSIGGASEQYF; CDR3nt: TGTGCCAGTAGTATAGGCGGGGCAAGCGAGCAGTACTTC
j_gene: TRBJ2-3; v_gene: TRBV6-4; abundance: .; d_gene: TRBD2; CDR3aa: CASSPGLAGRGADTQYF; CDR3nt: TGTGCCAGCAGTCCGGGACTAGCGGGAAGGGGTGCAGATACGCAGTATTTT
j_gene: TRBJ2-7; v_gene: TRBV4-1; abundance: .; d_gene: .; CDR3aa: CASSQAETGSYEQYF; CDR3nt: TGCGCCAGCAGCCAAGCCGAAACAGGGTCCTACGAGCAGTACTTC
j_gene: TRBJ2-7; v_gene: TRBV2; abundance: .; d_gene: TRBD2; CDR3aa: CASSGPGLGVYEQYF; CDR3nt: TGTGCCAGCAGTGGACCGGGACTAGGGGTCTACGAGCAGTACTTC
j_gene: TRBJ2-7; v_gene: TRBV2; abundance: .; d_gene: TRBD2; CDR3aa: CASSERTSYSYEQYF; CDR3nt: TGTGCCAGCAGTGAACGGACTAGCTACTCCTACGAGCAGTACTTC
j_gene: TRBJ2-2; v_gene: TRBV7-9; abundance: .; d_gene: TRBD2; CDR3aa: CASSFSVLAGPAGELFF; CDR3nt: TGTGCCAGCAGCTTTAGTGTCCTAGCGGGCCCTGCCGGGGAGCTGTTTTTT
j_gene: TRBJ1-2; v_gene: TRBV27; abundance: .; d_gene: .; CDR3aa: CASSLAGLGYTF; CDR3nt: TGTGCCAGCAGTTTGGCAGGGCTTGGCTACACCTTC
j_gene: TRBJ2-7; v_gene: TRBV7-2; abundance: .; d_gene: .; CDR3aa: CASGRTASGIDEQYF; CDR3nt: TGTGCCAGCGGGCGCACGGCCTCCGGGATAGACGAGCAGTACTTC
j_gene: TRBJ1-5; v_gene: TRBV4-1; abundance: .; d_gene: .; CDR3aa: CASSQGRGMRQPQHF; CDR3nt: TGCGCCAGCAGCCAAGGCAGGGGAATGCGGCAGCCCCAGCATTTT
j_gene: TRBJ2-1; v_gene: TRBV28; abundance: .; d_gene: TRBD2; CDR3aa: CASREGSGRGNNEQFF; CDR3nt: TGTGCCAGCAGGGAGGGTAGCGGGAGGGGGAACAATGAGCAGTTCTTC
j_gene: TRBJ1-2; v_gene: TRBV12-5; abundance: few; d_gene: .; CDR3aa: CASGYSMTGELSYGYTF; CDR3nt: TGTGCTAGTGGTTATTCAATGACAGGAGAACTCTCCTATGGCTACACCTTC
j_gene: TRBJ2-5; v_gene: TRBV10-3; abundance: .; d_gene: .; CDR3aa: CAISESRVGSRETQYF; CDR3nt: TGTGCCATCAGTGAGTCTCGGGTTGGGAGCCGAGAGACCCAGTACTTC